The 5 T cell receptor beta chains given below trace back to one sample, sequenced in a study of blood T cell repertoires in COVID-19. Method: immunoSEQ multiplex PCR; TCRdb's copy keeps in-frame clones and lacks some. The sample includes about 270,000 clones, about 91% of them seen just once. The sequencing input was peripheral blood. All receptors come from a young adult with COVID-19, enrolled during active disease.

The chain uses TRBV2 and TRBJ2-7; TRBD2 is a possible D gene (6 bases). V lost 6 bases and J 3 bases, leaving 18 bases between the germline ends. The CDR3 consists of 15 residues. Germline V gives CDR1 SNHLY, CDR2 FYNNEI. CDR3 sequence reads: CASSLRSSGYYEQYF. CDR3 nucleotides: TGTGCCAGCAGCCTCAGGAGTAGCGGCTACTACGAGCAGTACTTC.

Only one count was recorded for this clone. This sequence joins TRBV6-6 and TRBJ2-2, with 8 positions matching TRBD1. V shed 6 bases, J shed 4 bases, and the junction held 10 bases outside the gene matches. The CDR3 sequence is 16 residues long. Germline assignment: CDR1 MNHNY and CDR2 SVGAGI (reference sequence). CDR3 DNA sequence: TGTGCCAGCAGCCTGGGGGACAGGTCACCCACCGGGGAGCTGTTTTTT. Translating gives CASSLGDRSPTGELFF.

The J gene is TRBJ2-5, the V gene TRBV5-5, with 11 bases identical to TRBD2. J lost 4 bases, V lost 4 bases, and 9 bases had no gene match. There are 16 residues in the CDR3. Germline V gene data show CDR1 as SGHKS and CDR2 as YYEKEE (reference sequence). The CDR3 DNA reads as TGTGCCAGCAGCCGAGGGCTAGCGGGAGGACTAGAGACCCAGTACTTC. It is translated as CASSRGLAGGLETQYF.

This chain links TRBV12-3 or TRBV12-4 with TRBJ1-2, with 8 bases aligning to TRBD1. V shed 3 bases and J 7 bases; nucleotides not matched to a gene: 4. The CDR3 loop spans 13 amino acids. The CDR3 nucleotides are TGTGCCAGCAGTTTGAGACAGGGGAGTGGCTACACCTTC. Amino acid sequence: CASSLRQGSGYTF.

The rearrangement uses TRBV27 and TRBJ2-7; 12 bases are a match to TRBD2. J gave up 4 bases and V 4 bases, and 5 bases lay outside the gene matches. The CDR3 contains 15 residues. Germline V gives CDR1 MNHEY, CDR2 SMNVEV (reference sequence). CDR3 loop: CASSYWTSGKYEQYF. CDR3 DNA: TGTGCCAGCAGTTATTGGACTAGCGGGAAGTACGAGCAGTACTTC.